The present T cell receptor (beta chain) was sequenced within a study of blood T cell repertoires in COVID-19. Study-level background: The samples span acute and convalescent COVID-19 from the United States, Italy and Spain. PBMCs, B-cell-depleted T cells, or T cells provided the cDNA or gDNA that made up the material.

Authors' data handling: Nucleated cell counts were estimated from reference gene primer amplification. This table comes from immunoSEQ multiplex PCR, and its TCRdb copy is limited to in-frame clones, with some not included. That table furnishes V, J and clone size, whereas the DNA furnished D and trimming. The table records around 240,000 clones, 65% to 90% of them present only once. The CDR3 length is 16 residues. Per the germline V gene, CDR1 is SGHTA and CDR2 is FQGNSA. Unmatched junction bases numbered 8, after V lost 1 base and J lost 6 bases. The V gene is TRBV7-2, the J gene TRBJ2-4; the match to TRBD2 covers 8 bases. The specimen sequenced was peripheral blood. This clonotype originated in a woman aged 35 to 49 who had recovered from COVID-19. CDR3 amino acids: CASSLVGTSGGNIQYF. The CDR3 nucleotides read TGTGCCAGCAGCTTAGTAGGAACTAGCGGCGGAAACATTCAGTACTTC.